Listed here are 10 T cell receptor beta chains from one sample, sequenced in a study of cytomegalovirus exposure and HLA in healthy donors. Sequencing used immunoSEQ multiplex PCR; TCRdb keeps in-frame clones, though not all of them. The table has 150,000 to 200,000 clones, roughly 82% seen once; the top ten hold over 1.3%. Sequenced: PBMCs. These receptors were collected from a woman between 18 and 29 years old in good health and CMV-seronegative.

This rearrangement joins TRBV9 to TRBJ2-2; 10 nucleotides align to TRBD1. Germline-derived CDR1 and CDR2 are SGDLS and YYNGEE. The CDR3 covers 14 residues. The V segment lost 3 bases and the J segment 6 bases; nucleotides outside the gene matches: 2. CDR3: CASSGQGAAGELFF. The CDR3 coding sequence is TGTGCCAGCAGCGGACAGGGGGCCGCCGGGGAGCTGTTTTTT.

This chain uses TRBV11-2 with TRBJ2-7; D gene uncertain. The CDR3 length is 12 residues. Germline CDR1 reads SGHAT; CDR2 reads FQNNGV. V lost 1 base and J lost 5, with 6 bases in between. The chain's CDR3 is CASSLARDEQYF. The CDR3 DNA sequence: TGTGCCAGCAGCTTAGCCCGTGACGAGCAGTACTTC.

The chain uses TRBV27 and TRBJ2-1; 7 nucleotides align to TRBD2. This CDR3 contains 14 residues. J lost 3 bases, V lost 4 bases, and 3 bases had no gene match. Germline CDR1 is MNHEY and CDR2 is SMNVEV (reference sequence). Here the CDR3 DNA reads TGTGCCAGCAGTTCAGCGGGGAACTACAATGAGCAGTTCTTC. Translating it yields CASSSAGNYNEQFF.

The genes are TRBV27 and TRBJ1-1, with D tentatively TRBD1 (5 bases). Trimming cost V 8 bases and J 1 base, with 20 bases left between them. Germline CDR1 reads MNHEY; CDR2 reads SMNVEV (reference sequence). The CDR3 consists of 16 residues. The chain's CDR3 is CASRFGGTLGNTEAFF. The CDR3 bases are TGTGCCAGCCGGTTCGGGGGTACACTCGGGAACACTGAAGCTTTCTTT.

The rearrangement uses TRBV5-4 and TRBJ1-1, with 7 bases identical to TRBD1. J lost 0 bases, V lost 4 bases, and 6 bases had no gene match. CDR1 and CDR2 (germline): SGHNT, YYREEE (reference sequence). The CDR3 runs to 15 residues. CDR3 DNA sequence: TGTGCCAGCAGCAGCACTGACAGGGTGAACACTGAAGCTTTCTTT. Translation: CASSSTDRVNTEAFF.

This clone was observed a handful of times. The chain is built from TRBV30 and TRBJ2-2; no clear D gene. The V gene's germline CDR1 is GTSNPN and CDR2 SVGIG (reference sequence). This CDR3 is 12 amino acids long. V was pared by 5 bases and J by 5 bases, with 9 bases between. CDR3 amino acids: CAWQRTTGELFF. CDR3 DNA: TGTGCCTGGCAAAGAACAACCGGGGAGCTGTTTTTT. The full variable domain, with the rest looked up from reference TRBV30 and TRBJ2-2, is SQTIHQWPATLVQPVGSPLSLECTVEGTSNPNLYWYRQAAGRGLQLLFYSVGIGQISSEVPQNLSASRPQDRQFILSSKKLLLSDSGFYLCAWQRTTGELFFGEGSRLTVL.

The chain joins TRBV11-2 to TRBJ2-7; D is ambiguous. Trimming cost V 2 bases and J 2 bases, with 10 bases left between them. Per the germline V gene, CDR1 is SGHAT and CDR2 is FQNNGV. This CDR3 region has 14 residues. CDR3: CASSLFHSTYEQYF. The CDR3 bases are TGTGCCAGCAGCTTATTTCACAGTACCTACGAGCAGTACTTC.

The chain joins TRBV2 to TRBJ2-2; 12 nucleotides agree with TRBD2. The V and J ends lost 8 bases and 5 bases, in that order; junction bases with no gene match: 6. In germline, CDR1 is SNHLY, CDR2 FYNNEI. This CDR3 is 15 amino acids long. CDR3 loop: CASGPGLAGTGELFF. Written as DNA, the CDR3 is TGTGCCAGCGGACCGGGACTAGCGGGTACCGGGGAGCTGTTTTTT. Together with reference TRBV2 and TRBJ2-2, the CDR3 gives the full variable domain: EPEVTQTPSHQVTQMGQEVILRCVPISNHLYFYWYRQILGQKVEFLVSFYNNEISEKSEIFDDQFSVERPDGSNFTLKIRSTKLEDSAMYFCASGPGLAGTGELFFGEGSRLTVL.

This chain uses TRBV5-4 with TRBJ2-7, with D maybe TRBD1 (5 bases). Germline lookup yields CDR1 SGHNT and CDR2 YYREEE (reference sequence). The CDR3 is 16 residues long. V shed 3 bases and J shed 5 bases, with 21 bases lying between them. The DNA for the CDR3 is TGTGCCAGCAGCTGGAGCCTAGGGGTGGAGAAGAACGAGCAGTACTTC. This gives the protein CASSWSLGVEKNEQYF. The variable domain in full, completed from reference TRBV5-4 and TRBJ2-7, reads ETGVTQSPTHLIKTRGQQVTLRCSSQSGHNTVSWYQQALGQGPQFIFQYYREEENGRGNFPPRFSGLQFPNYSSELNVNALELDDSALYLCASSWSLGVEKNEQYFGPGTRLTVT.

This rearrangement joins TRBV7-7 to TRBJ2-2; TRBD2 matches at 10 bases. The CDR3 contains 18 residues. Germline values: CDR1 SSHAT, CDR2 FNYEAQ (reference sequence). Losses at the gene ends were 1 base for V and 5 bases for J; bases not matched to a gene: 10. In DNA form, the CDR3 reads TGTGCCAGCAGCTTAGATCCCGAGCGGGGGGGCCATACCGGGGAGCTGTTTTTT. Translation gives CASSLDPERGGHTGELFF.